The rows below give T cell receptor beta chains drawn from one sample of a study of OX40 agonist ivuxolimab in advanced cancers. Profiling relied on immunoSEQ multiplex PCR, and the TCRdb table lists in-frame clones only, not all of them. The sample holds about 64,000 clones, around 84% seen once. The sequencing used CD4+ or CD8+ T cells sorted from blood, collected in a trial of the OX40 agonist ivuxolimab. The origin of the receptors is an adult with an advanced solid tumor such as melanoma, head and neck, liver or kidney cancer. The CDR3 runs from the conserved cysteine through the conserved F or W. A D gene is named only where the DNA matches it firmly. A clone size is listed for some rows: how often the clone was seen (once, few, many), or a class if it is expanded.

D	V	size	J	DNA	CDR3
TRBD2	TRBV5-4	-	TRBJ2-7	TGTGCCAGCAGCTTGCGGGGGGGCTACGAGCAGTACTTC	CASSLRGGYEQYF
-	TRBV7-3	few	TRBJ1-1	TGTGCCAGCAGCTTACTACAGTACACTGAAGCTTTCTTT	CASSLLQYTEAFF
-	TRBV28	-	TRBJ2-7	TGTGCCAGCAGTTTAATTCTAAGGCGCGAGCAGTACTTC	CASSLILRREQYF
-	TRBV7-9	once	TRBJ1-4	TGTGCCAGCAGCGCGCGGGCAGGGAGAGGGGCAACTGAAAAACTGTTTTTT	CASSARAGRGATEKLFF
-	TRBV7-3	once	TRBJ1-1	TGTGCCAGCAGCAAAGACATTGACACTGAAGCTTTCTTT	CASSKDIDTEAFF
-	TRBV19	-	TRBJ2-2	TGTGCCAGTAGTTCCGGGACATTTAACACCGGGGAGCTGTTTTTT	CASSSGTFNTGELFF
TRBD1	TRBV6-1	-	TRBJ1-5	TGTGCCAGCCTAGGGACAGACAGAAATCAGCCCCAGCATTTT	CASLGTDRNQPQHF
-	TRBV12-2	-	TRBJ1-2	TGTGCAAGTCGCTTACCAGGGGACGGCGGCTACACCTTC	CASRLPGDGGYTF
-	TRBV28	-	TRBJ1-2	TGTGCCAGCAGCCTACAGGGTGCTAACTATGGCTACACCTTC	CASSLQGANYGYTF
-	TRBV25-1	once	TRBJ1-4	TGTGCCAGCAGTGAACTGGGGTATGAAAAACTGTTTTTT	CASSELGYEKLFF
-	TRBV7-9	-	TRBJ2-1	TGTGCCAGCGCCCCTCCTGGGGATGAGCAGTTCTTC	CASAPPGDEQFF
-	TRBV21-1	-	TRBJ2-1	TGTGCCATCGGGCGGGAAGGGGCCAATGAGCAGTTCTTC	CAIGREGANEQFF
TRBD2	TRBV10-1	-	TRBJ2-7	TGCGCCAGCAGTGAGCTAGCGGGAGGGCCATCTGAGCAGTACTTC	CASSELAGGPSEQYF
-	TRBV19	few	TRBJ1-3	TGTGCCAGTAGTATACTGGCAGTTAGCTCTGGAAACACCATATATTTT	CASSILAVSSGNTIYF
TRBD2	TRBV7-9	-	TRBJ2-2	TGTGCCAGCAACCCGGGACTAGCGAACACCGGGGAGCTGTTTTTT	CASNPGLANTGELFF